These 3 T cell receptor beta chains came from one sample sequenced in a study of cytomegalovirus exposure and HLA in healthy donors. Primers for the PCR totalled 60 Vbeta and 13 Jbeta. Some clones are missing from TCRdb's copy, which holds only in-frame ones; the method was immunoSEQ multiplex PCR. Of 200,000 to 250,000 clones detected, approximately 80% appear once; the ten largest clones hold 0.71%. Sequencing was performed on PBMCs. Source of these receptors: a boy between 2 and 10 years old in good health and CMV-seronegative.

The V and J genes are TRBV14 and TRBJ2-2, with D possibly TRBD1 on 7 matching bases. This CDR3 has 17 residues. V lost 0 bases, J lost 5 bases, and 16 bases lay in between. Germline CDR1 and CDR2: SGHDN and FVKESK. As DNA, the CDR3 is TGTGCCAGCAGCCAAGAGTCCGCAGGGGGGTCAACCGGGGAGCTGTTTTTT. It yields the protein CASSQESAGGSTGELFF.

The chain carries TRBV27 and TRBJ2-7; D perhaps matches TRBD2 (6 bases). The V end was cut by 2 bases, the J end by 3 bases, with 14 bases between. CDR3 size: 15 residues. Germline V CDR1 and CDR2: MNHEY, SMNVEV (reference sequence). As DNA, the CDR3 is TGTGCCAGCAGTTTAGGGGGAGGCACCGACTACGAGCAGTACTTC. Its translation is CASSLGGGTDYEQYF.

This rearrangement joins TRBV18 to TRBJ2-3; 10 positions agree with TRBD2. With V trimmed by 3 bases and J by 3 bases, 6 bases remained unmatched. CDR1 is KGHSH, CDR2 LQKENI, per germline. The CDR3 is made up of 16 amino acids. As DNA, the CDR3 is TGTGCCAGCTCACCGCAATTAGCGGGAGGTACAGATACGCAGTATTTT. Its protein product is CASSPQLAGGTDTQYF.